This T cell receptor (beta chain) was identified in a study of prognosis after radiotherapy for stage I lung cancer. Study as a whole: Among the patients, several developed distant metastases after radiotherapy at a median of roughly seven months, and 15 showed no significant progression.

Amplification of TCR beta CDR3 from genomic DNA used two-round multiplex PCR. Gene-specific TRBV and TRBJ primers were used in PCR round one. TCRdb recomputed calls from the multiplex PCR reads with MiXCR, one row per CDR3 protein. The data hold roughly 27,000 distinct CDR3 sequences, with 46% observed a single time. General observations from the study: After stereotactic body radiation therapy, unique TCR clone counts dropped from a median of around 9,500 to 6,500. Shannon entropy after stereotactic body radiation therapy was lower in patients who developed distant metastases.

Germline V lookup: CDR1 DFQATT, CDR2 SNEGSKA (reference sequence). The CDR3 totals 13 residues. The ends lost 6 bases at V and 4 bases at J; junction bases unmatched: 9. This clonotype was observed many times. Its antigen is currently unknown. This sequence was found in a donor over 45 with non-small cell lung cancer. V usage is TRBV20-1 and J usage is TRBJ2-7, with 7 positions matching TRBD1. The sequencing used PBMCs, collected before or after stereotactic body radiation therapy (not recorded which). CDR3 loop: CSARQGSAYEQYF. Here the CDR3 DNA reads TGCAGTGCCCGACAGGGAAGTGCGTACGAGCAGTACTTC.